The 18 T cell receptor beta chains below come from one sample, sequenced in a study of post-analysis software for immune sequencing data. Unique molecular identifiers were carried by the TCR beta cDNA libraries. TCRdb processed the PCR reads anew with MiXCR; each CDR3 protein has one entry. The table lists some 240,000 distinct CDR3 sequences, 36% of them singletons, with roughly 4.8% in the top ten. General study results and limits: Patients showed TRBV5-6, TRBV5-1 and TRBV20-1 among 4 or 5 TRBV segments more frequent than in controls.

For these receptors, no antigen is known. The sample was blood. These receptors were obtained from a girl aged 10 to 17 with multiple sclerosis.

This clonotype was found a few times. The rearrangement joins TRBV19 to TRBJ2-1, with TRBD2 as a possible D gene (6 bases). V lost 7 bases and J lost 9, with 22 bases in between. The CDR3 contains 15 residues. In germline, CDR1 is LNHDA, CDR2 SQIVND (reference sequence). The CDR3 coding sequence is TGTGCCAGTACCTATTCGGGACCCATCGGGGGTGAGCAGTTCTTC. This sequence encodes CASTYSGPIGGEQFF.

Turning to this clonotype: A junction boundary mismatches the germline segment, possibly from a read error. The chain couples TRBV9 to TRBJ1-1; maybe TRBD1 (5 bases). The germline gives CDR1 SGDLS, CDR2 YYNGEE. CDR3 length: 17 residues. CDR3 in amino acids: CAGSVSSAGPLNTEAFF. Here the CDR3 DNA reads TGTGCCGGCAGCGTAAGCTCGGCAGGGCCTCTGAACACTGAAGCTTTCTTT.

This clonotype was seen repeatedly, ten times or more. The genes are TRBV5-1 and TRBJ2-1; 7 bases match TRBD1. Unmatched junction bases numbered 14, after V lost 3 bases and J lost 5 bases. Germline assignment: CDR1 SGHRS and CDR2 YFSETQ. The CDR3 is 17 residues long. DNA of the CDR3: TGCGCCAGCAGCTCGGAGCGGACAGGACCACTTAACAATGAGCAGTTCTTC. It encodes CASSSERTGPLNNEQFF.

V is TRBV20-1 and J is TRBJ2-1; 7 bases fit TRBD1. Trimming at V came to 5 bases and at J to 6 bases, leaving 4 bases not matched to a gene. CDR3 length equals 12 residues. Germline V lookup: CDR1 DFQATT, CDR2 SNEGSKA (reference sequence). The CDR3 bases are TGCAGTGCTGACAGGGATAGCAATGAGCAGTTCTTC. Translated, it gives CSADRDSNEQFF.

This clonotype was seen repeatedly, ten times or more. This chain uses TRBV29-1 with TRBJ1-1, with D possibly TRBD1 on 6 matching bases. The V and J ends lost 6 bases and 3 bases respectively, with 17 bases between them. Germline V gene data show CDR1 as SQVTM and CDR2 as ANQGSEA. The CDR3 has 14 residues. This CDR3 reads CSVATGSGHTEAFF. In DNA form, the CDR3 reads TGCAGCGTCGCTACAGGGTCGGGGCACACTGAAGCTTTCTTT.

In its sample, this clonotype was seen many times. V gene TRBV20-1 combines with J gene TRBJ2-3, with TRBD2 as a possible D gene (5 bases). V lost 4 bases to trimming and J lost 6 bases, with 14 bases between them. There are 13 residues in the CDR3. Germline V gives CDR1 DFQATT, CDR2 SNEGSKA (reference sequence). CDR3 sequence reads: CSATGLTGDTQYF. CDR3 sequence (DNA): TGCAGTGCTACCGGACTTACTGGGGATACGCAGTATTTT.

This clonotype was seen repeatedly, ten times or more. The J gene is TRBJ1-2, the V gene TRBV11-1; the match to TRBD1 covers 7 bases. The length of the CDR3 is 14 residues. Germline-derived CDR1 and CDR2 are SGHAT and FQDESV (reference sequence). The V segment lost 5 bases and the J segment 6 bases; nucleotides outside the gene matches: 9. CDR3 sequence reads: CASSQQGSRNGYTF. The CDR3 bases are TGTGCCAGCAGCCAACAGGGGTCGAGGAATGGCTACACCTTC.

V and J are TRBV20-1 and TRBJ1-6, with a possible D match to TRBD1 (5 bases). Trimming pared 0 bases from V and 13 bases from J, leaving 16 bases between. From germline, CDR1 is DFQATT and CDR2 SNEGSKA (reference sequence). CDR3 size: 14 residues. CDR3: CSARDKGFGGPLHF. The CDR3 nucleotides are TGCAGTGCTAGAGATAAAGGGTTTGGGGGGCCCCTCCACTTT.

This clonotype was counted between two and nine times. This may come from a read error, since a much larger clone is one base off. This chain links TRBV2 with TRBJ2-7; 7 positions match TRBD2. The trim removed 5 bases at V and 12 bases at J, leaving 10 bases unmatched. Germline CDR1 SNHLY, CDR2 FYNNEI. The CDR3 is made up of 12 amino acids. CDR3 bases: TGTGCCAGCAGTCGTGGACTTGCGGGAGCGTACTTC. Translating gives CASSRGLAGAYF. Supplemented by reference TRBV2 and TRBJ2-7, the full variable domain reads EPEVTQTPSHQVTQMGQEVILRCVPISNHLYFYWYRQILGQKVEFLVSFYNNEISEKSEIFDDQFSVERPDGSNFTLKIRSTKLEDSAMYFCASSRGLAGAYFGPGTRLTVT.

This clonotype was detected many times. The gene calls are TRBV5-1 and TRBJ1-2; a weak D match, TRBD1 (5 bases). Germline CDR1 SGHRS, CDR2 YFSETQ. There are 13 residues in the CDR3. Trimming stripped 3 bases from V and 4 bases from J, with 10 bases between. CDR3 amino acids: CASSYQGSYGYTF. As DNA, the CDR3 is TGCGCCAGCAGCTACCAGGGTTCCTATGGCTACACCTTC. The variable domain in full, with the rest retrieved from reference TRBV5-1 and TRBJ1-2, is KAGVTQTPRYLIKTRGQQVTLSCSPISGHRSVSWYQQTPGQGLQFLFEYFSETQRNKGNFPGRFSGRQFSNSRSEMNVSTLELGDSALYLCASSYQGSYGYTFGSGTRLTVV.

With regard to this clonotype: A much more abundant neighbour one base away suggests this may be a read error. The chain recombines TRBV20-1 with TRBJ2-1, with TRBD1 as a possible D gene (6 bases). The J call is uncertain, as TRBJ2-7 better fits the DNA end. CDR3 length: 13 amino acids. CDR1 is DFQATT and CDR2 is SNEGSKA in the germline V gene (reference sequence). This CDR3 reads CSANRDTYNEQYF. The CDR3 nucleotides read TGCAGTGCGAACCGGGACACCTACAATGAGCAGTACTTC.

This clonotype was recorded many times. This chain uses TRBV5-1 with TRBJ2-7; unclear D gene. With 0 bases removed from V and 7 bases from J, the gap between germline ends came to 14 bases. The CDR3 sequence is 14 residues long. Germline-derived CDR1 and CDR2 are SGHRS and YFSETQ. The CDR3 reads CASSLAPWSTEQYF. Here the CDR3 DNA reads TGCGCCAGCAGCTTGGCCCCCTGGTCGACAGAGCAGTACTTC.

The chain carries TRBV28 and TRBJ2-1, with D maybe TRBD1 (6 bases). CDR3 length: 15 residues. Germline V lookup: CDR1 MDHEN, CDR2 SYDVKM. V gave up 5 bases and J gave up 2 bases, with 13 bases separating them. The CDR3 DNA sequence: TGTGCCAGCAGTCCACCAACAGGGACCTACAATGAGCAGTTCTTC. Translated: CASSPPTGTYNEQFF.

With regard to this clonotype: A clone one base away is much larger, so this may be a read error. This chain uses TRBV25-1 with TRBJ2-5; TRBD1 is a possible D gene (6 bases). Germline-derived CDR1 and CDR2 are MGHDK and SYGVNS. Trimming took off 11 bases at V and 11 bases at J, with 27 bases between the two ends. The CDR3 sequence is 14 residues long. Written as DNA, the CDR3 is TGTGCCTGTTCCGGAACAGGGTCGATGAATGAGCAGTACTTC. Amino acid sequence: CACSGTGSMNEQYF.

This clonotype was seen at least ten times. This sequence joins TRBV3-1 and TRBJ2-5, with D possibly TRBD2 on 6 matching bases. In germline, CDR1 is LGHDT, CDR2 YNNKEL (reference sequence). V gave up 4 bases and J gave up 3 bases, with 9 bases separating them. This CDR3 is built from 13 residues. In DNA, the CDR3 is TGTGCCAGCAGCCGTAGCGGAAAAGAGACCCAGTACTTC. This translates into CASSRSGKETQYF.

The rearrangement links TRBV7-9 to TRBJ1-5; D gene uncertain. V lost 1 base and J 7 bases, leaving 11 bases between the germline ends. The CDR3 runs to 14 residues. Germline V gives CDR1 SEHNR, CDR2 FQNEAQ (reference sequence). The CDR3 spells CASSLDERGQPQHF. The CDR3 nucleotides are TGTGCCAGCAGCTTAGACGAGAGAGGACAGCCCCAGCATTTT. The full variable domain, completed using reference TRBV7-9 and TRBJ1-5, is DTGVSQNPRHKITKRGQNVTFRCDPISEHNRLYWYRQTLGQGPEFLTYFQNEAQLEKSRLLSDRFSAERPKGSFSTLEIQRTEQGDSAMYLCASSLDERGQPQHFGDGTRLSIL.

On this clonotype: A read error may be the cause here, since a much bigger clone is one base away. The genes are TRBV20-1 and TRBJ1-5, with a weak D call TRBD1 (6 bases). Germline CDR1 and CDR2: DFQATT and SNEGSKA (reference sequence). The CDR3 extends over 15 amino acids. The CDR3 DNA reads as TGCAGTGCTAGAGATTTTGGGGGCGGCAATCGGCCCCAGCATTTT. Its translation is CSARDFGGGNRPQHF.

The genes are TRBV10-3 and TRBJ2-7; possible D gene TRBD1, 6 bases. The V and J ends lost 3 bases and 0 bases respectively, with 21 bases between them. The CDR3 length is 18 residues. Per germline, CDR1 ENHRY and CDR2 SYGVKD. CDR3 bases: TGTGCCATCAGTGACCCGAATGGGGTACAGGGTAGCTCCTACGAGCAGTACTTC. Translated, it gives CAISDPNGVQGSSYEQYF.